The next 25 T cell receptor beta chains were all read from a single sample in a study of CD8 T cells in Susac syndrome (dated by TCRdb to about 2019). To prepare the library, the immunoSEQ multiplex PCR assay was applied. RNA was extracted with the RNeasy kit and 0.5 to 1 ug was reverse transcribed using random hexamers. TCRdb ran its own pipeline on the public reads, namely fastp trimming at Q25 and MiXCR clone calling, and kept in-frame beta chains. Each entry merges the rows of one CDR3 protein and shows their most common DNA and genes. For this sample the table gives 150,000 to 200,000 distinct CDR3 sequences, of which 90% to 95% were detected only once. Just under 0.095% of the sample lies in the top ten. The sample comprised CD4+ T cells from PBMCs. The receptor source for this set is a human donor with multiple sclerosis.

The chain employs TRBV12-3 or TRBV12-4 and TRBJ1-2, with a weak D call TRBD1 (5 bases). V was trimmed by 6 bases and J by 4 bases, leaving 18 bases between them. The CDR3 has 15 residues. As DNA, the CDR3 is TGTGCCAGCAGCCCTCGACAGAGAATTTCCTATGGCTACACCTTC. As protein: CASSPRQRISYGYTF.

J is TRBJ2-7 and V is TRBV7-9; 12 nucleotides agree with TRBD2. CDR1 is SEHNR and CDR2 is FQNEAQ in the germline V gene (reference sequence). V trimming: 7 bases; J trimming: 6 bases; junction bases outside the gene matches: 10. The CDR3 covers 15 residues. The CDR3 loop reads CASKELLAGGGEQYF. DNA of the CDR3: TGTGCCAGCAAGGAGCTACTAGCGGGGGGCGGCGAGCAGTACTTC.

J is TRBJ1-5 and V is TRBV6-1; 7 bases map to TRBD1. This CDR3 is built from 17 residues. Unmatched junction bases numbered 16, after V lost 11 bases and J lost 0 bases. Germline V gene data show CDR1 as MNHNS and CDR2 as SASEGT. DNA for the CDR3: TGTGCCGCCTCCGGGACAGCCTTACTTTATAGCAATCAGCCCCAGCATTTT. It translates to CAASGTALLYSNQPQHF.

The chain has TRBV20-1 and TRBJ1-5; D gene ambiguous. Germline CDR1 reads DFQATT; CDR2 reads SNEGSKA (reference sequence). The CDR3 sequence is 15 residues long. The germline V and J ends were trimmed by 0 bases and 7 bases, with 16 bases remaining between them. The CDR3 coding sequence is TGCAGTGCTAGAGAATTGGGGAAGGCGGTACAGCCCCAGCATTTT. It specifies CSARELGKAVQPQHF.

CDR3 loop: CASSPRGTSSYNEQFF. Here the CDR3 DNA reads TGTGCCAGCAGCCCCCGGGGGACTAGCTCCTACAATGAGCAGTTCTTC. The chain carries TRBV3-1 and TRBJ2-1; 8 positions match TRBD2. This CDR3 region has 16 residues. Trimming removed 4 bases from V and 0 bases from J; junction bases left unmatched: 5. CDR1 and CDR2 (germline): LGHDT, YNNKEL (reference sequence).

This clonotype is a singleton in its sample. This chain connects TRBV24-1 to TRBJ2-5, with TRBD1 matching 7 bases. CDR3 length: 14 residues. In germline, CDR1 is KGHDR, CDR2 SFDVKD. Trimming removed 6 bases from V and 1 base from J; junction bases left unmatched: 4. CDR3 DNA sequence: TGTGCCACCAGTCGAGGGACAGTCCAAGAGACCCAGTACTTC. It encodes CATSRGTVQETQYF.

This chain uses TRBV29-1 with TRBJ2-7; the match to TRBD1 covers 10 bases. Germline CDR1 reads SQVTM; CDR2 reads ANQGSEA. The CDR3 has 14 amino acids. V was pared by 6 bases and J by 6 bases, with 11 bases of the junction left unmatched. The CDR3 is CSVARQGAGGEQYF. The CDR3 nucleotides read TGCAGCGTGGCCAGACAGGGGGCGGGCGGCGAGCAGTACTTC.

The J gene is TRBJ1-2, the V gene TRBV20-1; 7 positions match TRBD1. Germline V gene data show CDR1 as DFQATT and CDR2 as SNEGSKA (reference sequence). The CDR3 has 14 residues. V shed 2 bases, J shed 8 bases, and the junction held 11 bases outside the gene matches. The CDR3 region is CSARRAGGSGGYTF. Written as DNA, the CDR3 is TGCAGTGCTAGACGGGCAGGGGGGTCCGGAGGCTACACCTTC.

The rearrangement uses TRBV29-1 and TRBJ1-2; TRBD1 matches at 7 bases. This CDR3 contains 11 residues. V was pared by 4 bases and J by 8 bases, with 4 bases of the junction left unmatched. Germline values: CDR1 SQVTM, CDR2 ANQGSEA. For the CDR3, the DNA is TGCAGCGTTGCAGGGGGATGGGGCTACACCTTC. Amino acid sequence: CSVAGGWGYTF.

The chain is built from TRBV20-1 and TRBJ2-7; possible D gene TRBD2, 7 bases. Germline CDR1 and CDR2: DFQATT and SNEGSKA (reference sequence). The CDR3 loop spans 14 amino acids. Trimming removed 3 bases at V and 2 bases at J, with 14 bases between. CDR3 loop: CSASPGGDTYEQYF. The CDR3 DNA is TGCAGTGCTAGTCCGGGGGGCGATACCTACGAGCAGTACTTC.

The chain is built from TRBV12-5 and TRBJ2-3; D not resolved. The CDR3 has 11 amino acids. V lost 4 bases and J lost 2, with 1 base in between. Per germline, CDR1 LGHNT and CDR2 FRNRAP. As DNA, the CDR3 is TGTGCTAGTGGTTACACAGATACGCAGTATTTT. Translated, it gives CASGYTDTQYF.

The CDR3 is CASSHPGTIGTQYF. The CDR3 DNA follows: TGTGCCAGCAGCCACCCCGGGACAATAGGTACGCAGTATTTT. The chain links TRBV3-1 to TRBJ2-3, with TRBD1 as a possible D gene (6 bases). The germline CDR1 and CDR2 sequences are LGHDT and YNNKEL (reference sequence). Trimming removed 3 bases at V and 8 bases at J, with 15 bases between. This CDR3 has 14 amino acids.

This sequence joins TRBV3-1 and TRBJ1-5, with D possibly matching TRBD1 (5 bases). Germline loops: CDR1 LGHDT, CDR2 YNNKEL (reference sequence). This CDR3 is 16 amino acids long. V was pared by 5 bases and J by 0 bases, with 14 bases between. CDR3 sequence: CASSAGTPTSNQPQHF. CDR3 in DNA: TGTGCCAGCAGCGCCGGGACTCCAACTAGCAATCAGCCCCAGCATTTT.

J is TRBJ2-1 and V is TRBV27; 13 positions agree with TRBD2. In germline, CDR1 is MNHEY, CDR2 SMNVEV (reference sequence). With 2 bases clipped from V and 8 bases from J, the junction kept 18 bases outside the gene matches. The CDR3 contains 20 residues. The CDR3 DNA sequence: TGTGCCAGCAGTTTAGGCCCGAATCGTCTACGGACTAGCGGGAGCTATGAGCAGTTCTTC. Translation: CASSLGPNRLRTSGSYEQFF.

The V call is TRBV20-1, the J call TRBJ2-7; 8 bases agree with TRBD2. The CDR3 has 15 residues. Losses at the gene ends were 2 bases for V and 1 base for J; bases not matched to a gene: 7. CDR1 and CDR2 from the germline V gene are DFQATT and SNEGSKA (reference sequence). The CDR3 DNA reads as TGCAGTGCTAGAAGGACTAGCTGTTTTTCCTACGAGCAGTACTTC. It codes for CSARRTSCFSYEQYF.

This chain connects TRBV3-1 to TRBJ2-7; 9 positions match TRBD2. In germline, CDR1 is LGHDT, CDR2 YNNKEL (reference sequence). CDR3 length equals 15 residues. Trimming removed 0 bases from V and 6 bases from J; junction bases left unmatched: 6. CDR3 bases: TGTGCCAGCAGCCAAGATGGCGGGAGGGGTCGCGAGCAGTACTTC. Translated, it gives CASSQDGGRGREQYF.

This clonotype turned up a few times. The J gene is TRBJ2-1, the V gene TRBV7-2; D gene ambiguous. Germline V gene data show CDR1 as SGHTA and CDR2 as FQGNSA. This CDR3 has 14 residues. V lost 0 bases to trimming and J lost 2 bases, with 5 bases between them. CDR3 residues: CASSLAGPYNEQFF. The CDR3, as DNA: TGTGCCAGCAGCTTAGCGGGCCCCTACAATGAGCAGTTCTTC.

The count of this clonotype is one. The CDR3 nucleotides are TGCAGCGGTGGGTTAGATGAAGCTTTCTTT. It translates to CSGGLDEAFF. The V and J genes are TRBV29-1 and TRBJ1-1; no firm D call. Trimming shortened V by 7 bases and J by 7 bases, and 10 bases separated the two germline ends. Germline CDR1 SQVTM, CDR2 ANQGSEA. This CDR3 region has 10 residues.

The V gene is TRBV6-6, the J gene TRBJ2-1; TRBD1 agrees at 7 bases. The CDR3 contains 12 residues. The V and J ends lost 5 bases and 12 bases, in that order; junction bases with no gene match: 7. Germline assignment: CDR1 MNHNY and CDR2 SVGAGI (reference sequence). CDR3 region: CASSVQGEAQFF. The CDR3 nucleotides read TGTGCCAGCAGTGTGCAGGGGGAAGCGCAGTTCTTC.

This chain uses TRBV9 with TRBJ2-2, with D unresolved. Looked up from germline, CDR1 is SGDLS and CDR2 is YYNGEE. The V and J ends lost 5 bases and 2 bases respectively, with 4 bases between them. CDR3 size: 12 residues. CDR3 coding DNA: TGTGCCAGCAGTGTTAACACCGGGGAGCTGTTTTTT. It specifies CASSVNTGELFF.

This clonotype was detected only once. The chain is built from TRBV7-9 and TRBJ2-3; no reliable D call. Germline V gene data show CDR1 as SEHNR and CDR2 as FQNEAQ (reference sequence). Trimming took off 5 bases at V and 6 bases at J, with 12 bases between the two ends. There are 13 residues in the CDR3. CDR3: CASSPGVLDTQYF. Written as DNA, the CDR3 is TGTGCCAGCAGCCCAGGCGTGCTGGATACGCAGTATTTT.

This chain joins TRBV5-4 and TRBJ1-1; no clear D. The CDR3 consists of 13 residues. The V and J ends lost 5 bases and 4 bases respectively, with 12 bases between them. Per germline, CDR1 SGHNT and CDR2 YYREEE (reference sequence). The chain's CDR3 is CASRASAGTEAFF. The CDR3 DNA sequence: TGTGCCAGCAGGGCTAGCGCGGGCACTGAAGCTTTCTTT.

V is TRBV6-5 and J is TRBJ1-6, with D unresolved. The germline gives CDR1 MNHEY, CDR2 SVGAGI. The CDR3 sequence is 14 residues long. Trimming pared 7 bases from V and 0 bases from J, leaving 7 bases between. The CDR3 loop is CASTPSSYNSPLHF. The CDR3, as DNA: TGTGCCAGCACCCCGAGCTCCTATAATTCACCCCTCCACTTT.

CDR3: CATSRRDTGRPQHF. DNA of the CDR3: TGTGCCACCAGCAGAAGGGACACCGGGCGGCCCCAGCATTTT. This chain joins TRBV15 and TRBJ1-5; D is possibly TRBD1 (6 bases). CDR3 size: 14 residues. CDR1 and CDR2 from the germline V gene are LNHNV and YYDKDF (reference sequence). With 2 bases removed from V and 9 bases from J, the gap between germline ends came to 14 bases.

This rearrangement joins TRBV15 to TRBJ2-3; 8 bases line up with TRBD1. The germline CDR1 and CDR2 sequences are LNHNV and YYDKDF (reference sequence). The CDR3 totals 14 residues. Trimming removed 4 bases from V and 2 bases from J; junction bases left unmatched: 2. This CDR3 reads CATSIRGHTDTQYF. Here the CDR3 DNA reads TGTGCCACCAGCATCAGGGGGCACACAGATACGCAGTATTTT.